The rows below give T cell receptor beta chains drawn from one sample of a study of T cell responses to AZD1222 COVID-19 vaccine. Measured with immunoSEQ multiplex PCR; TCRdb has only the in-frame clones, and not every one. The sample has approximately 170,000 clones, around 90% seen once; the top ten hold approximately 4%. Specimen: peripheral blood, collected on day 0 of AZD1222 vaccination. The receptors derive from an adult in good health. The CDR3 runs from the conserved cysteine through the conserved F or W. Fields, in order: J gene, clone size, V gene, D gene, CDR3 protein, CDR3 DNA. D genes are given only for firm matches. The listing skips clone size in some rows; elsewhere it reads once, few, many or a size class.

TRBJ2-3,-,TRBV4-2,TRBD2,CASSQDPASGSRADTQYF,TGTGCCAGCAGCCAAGATCCGGCTAGCGGGAGCCGGGCAGATACGCAGTATTTT
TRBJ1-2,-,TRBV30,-,CAWSDGGNYGYTF,TGTGCCTGGAGTGACGGTGGAAACTATGGCTACACCTTC
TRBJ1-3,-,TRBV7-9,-,CASSLEATAGNTIYF,TGTGCCAGCAGCTTAGAAGCCACGGCTGGAAACACCATATATTTT
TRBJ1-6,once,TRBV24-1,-,CATSGASGSPLHF,TGTGCCACCAGTGGGGCTTCCGGTTCACCCCTCCACTTT
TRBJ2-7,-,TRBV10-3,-,CAISESIGGGSGISYEQYF,TGTGCCATCAGTGAGTCAATTGGAGGGGGCAGCGGGATCTCCTACGAGCAGTACTTC
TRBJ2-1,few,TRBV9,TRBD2,CASSVGLDFYNEQFF,TGTGCCAGCAGCGTTGGACTAGATTTCTACAATGAGCAGTTCTTC
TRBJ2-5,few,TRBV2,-,CASSGFSSVETQYF,TGTGCCAGCAGTGGCTTCAGTTCAGTTGAGACCCAGTACTTC
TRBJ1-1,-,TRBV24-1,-,CATSSTNTEAFF,TGTGCCACCAGCTCCACGAACACTGAAGCTTTCTTT
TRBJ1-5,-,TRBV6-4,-,CASSEGSNQPQHF,TGTGCCAGCAGTGAAGGCAGCAATCAGCCCCAGCATTTT
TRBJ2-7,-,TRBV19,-,CASSHPVGRHYEQYF,TGTGCCAGTAGTCACCCGGTGGGGAGGCACTACGAGCAGTACTTC
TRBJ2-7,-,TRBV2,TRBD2,CASRIRGLAADTGDYEQYF,TGTGCCAGCAGGATAAGGGGACTAGCAGCTGACACGGGGGACTACGAGCAGTACTTC
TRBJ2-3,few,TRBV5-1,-,CASSLGGTVLGDTQYF,TGCGCCAGCAGCTTGGGGGGGACTGTTCTGGGAGATACGCAGTATTTT
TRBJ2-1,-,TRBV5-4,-,CASSSDRDHSYNEQFF,TGTGCCAGCAGCTCAGACCGGGACCATTCCTACAATGAGCAGTTCTTC
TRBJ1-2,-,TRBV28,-,CASSGSYGYTF,TGTGCCAGCAGTGGGTCTTATGGCTACACCTTC
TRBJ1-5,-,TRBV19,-,CASRARGAYQPQHF,TGTGCCAGTAGGGCCCGGGGGGCGTATCAGCCCCAGCATTTT
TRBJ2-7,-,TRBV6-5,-,CASSPGTLAYEQYF,TGTGCCAGCAGCCCCGGGACACTTGCCTACGAGCAGTACTTC
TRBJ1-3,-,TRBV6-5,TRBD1,CASRTTGRNTIYF,TGTGCCAGCAGGACGACAGGGCGCAACACCATATATTTT